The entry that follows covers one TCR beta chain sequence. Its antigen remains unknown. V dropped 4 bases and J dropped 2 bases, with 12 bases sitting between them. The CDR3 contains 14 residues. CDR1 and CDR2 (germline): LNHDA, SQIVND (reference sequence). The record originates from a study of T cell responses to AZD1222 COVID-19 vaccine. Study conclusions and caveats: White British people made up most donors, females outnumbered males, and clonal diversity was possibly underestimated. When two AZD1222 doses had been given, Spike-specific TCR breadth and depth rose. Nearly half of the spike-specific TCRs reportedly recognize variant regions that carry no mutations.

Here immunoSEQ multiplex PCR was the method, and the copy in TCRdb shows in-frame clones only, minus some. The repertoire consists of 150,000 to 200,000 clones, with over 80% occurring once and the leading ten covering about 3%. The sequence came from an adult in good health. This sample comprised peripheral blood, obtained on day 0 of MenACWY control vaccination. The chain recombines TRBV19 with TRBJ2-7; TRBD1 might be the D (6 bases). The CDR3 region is CASSTWTVPYEQYF. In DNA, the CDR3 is TGTGCCAGTAGTACGTGGACAGTTCCCTACGAGCAGTACTTC.